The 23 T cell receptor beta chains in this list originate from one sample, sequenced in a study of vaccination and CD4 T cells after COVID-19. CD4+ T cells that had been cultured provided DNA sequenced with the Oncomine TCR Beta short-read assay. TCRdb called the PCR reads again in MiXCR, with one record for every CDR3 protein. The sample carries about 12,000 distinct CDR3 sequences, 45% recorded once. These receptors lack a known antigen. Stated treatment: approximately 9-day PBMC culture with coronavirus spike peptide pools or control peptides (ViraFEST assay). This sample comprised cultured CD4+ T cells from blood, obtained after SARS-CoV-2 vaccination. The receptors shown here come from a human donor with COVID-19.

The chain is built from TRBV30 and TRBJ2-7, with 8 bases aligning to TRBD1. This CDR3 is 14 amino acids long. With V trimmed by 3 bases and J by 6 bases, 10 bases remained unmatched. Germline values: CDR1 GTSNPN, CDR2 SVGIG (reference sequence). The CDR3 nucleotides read TGTGCCTGGAGATCCGACAGGGGTCTTTCCGAGCAGTACTTC. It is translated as CAWRSDRGLSEQYF. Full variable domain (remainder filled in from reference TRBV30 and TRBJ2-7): SQTIHQWPATLVQPVGSPLSLECTVEGTSNPNLYWYRQAAGRGLQLLFYSVGIGQISSEVPQNLSASRPQDRQFILSSKKLLLSDSGFYLCAWRSDRGLSEQYFGPGTRLTVT.

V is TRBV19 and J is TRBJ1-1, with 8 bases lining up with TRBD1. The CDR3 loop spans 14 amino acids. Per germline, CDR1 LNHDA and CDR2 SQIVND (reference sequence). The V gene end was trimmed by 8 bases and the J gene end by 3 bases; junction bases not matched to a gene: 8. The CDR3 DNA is TGTGCCAGTTCAAGGACAGGGCGGTACACTGAAGCTTTCTTT. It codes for CASSRTGRYTEAFF.

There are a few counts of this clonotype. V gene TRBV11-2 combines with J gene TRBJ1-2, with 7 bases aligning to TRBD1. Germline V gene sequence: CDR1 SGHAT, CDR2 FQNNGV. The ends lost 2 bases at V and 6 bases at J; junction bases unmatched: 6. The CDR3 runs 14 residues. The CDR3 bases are TGTGCCAGCAGCTTACAGACAGGGAAGGATGGCTACACCTTC. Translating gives CASSLQTGKDGYTF.

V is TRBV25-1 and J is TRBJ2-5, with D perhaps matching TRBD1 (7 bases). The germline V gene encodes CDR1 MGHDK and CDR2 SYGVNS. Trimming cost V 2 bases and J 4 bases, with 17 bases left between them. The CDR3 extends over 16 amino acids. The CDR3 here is CASSEATGLGGETQYF. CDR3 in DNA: TGTGCCAGCAGTGAAGCGACAGGGTTGGGGGGAGAGACCCAGTACTTC.

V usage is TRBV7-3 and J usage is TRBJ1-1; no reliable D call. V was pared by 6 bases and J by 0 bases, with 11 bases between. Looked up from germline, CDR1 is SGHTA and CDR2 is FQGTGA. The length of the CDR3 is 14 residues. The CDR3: CASRLDELNTEAFF. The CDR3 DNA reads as TGTGCCAGCAGACTAGATGAACTGAACACTGAAGCTTTCTTT.

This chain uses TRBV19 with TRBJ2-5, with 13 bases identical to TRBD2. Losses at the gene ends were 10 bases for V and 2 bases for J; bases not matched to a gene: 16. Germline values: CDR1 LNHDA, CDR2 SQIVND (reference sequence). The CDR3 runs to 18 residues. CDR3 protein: CATGQGNRLAGGQETQYF. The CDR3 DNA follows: TGTGCCACCGGACAGGGGAATCGACTAGCGGGGGGACAAGAGACCCAGTACTTC.

CDR3 amino acids: CASSKLAGGPVEQFF. The DNA of the CDR3 is TGTGCCAGCAGTAAACTAGCGGGGGGGCCCGTTGAGCAGTTCTTC. The genes are TRBV6-2 or TRBV6-3 and TRBJ2-1; 13 bases are a match to TRBD2. CDR1 is MNHEY, CDR2 SVGEGT, per germline. V shed 5 bases, J shed 9 bases, and the junction held 7 bases outside the gene matches. The CDR3 spans 15 residues.

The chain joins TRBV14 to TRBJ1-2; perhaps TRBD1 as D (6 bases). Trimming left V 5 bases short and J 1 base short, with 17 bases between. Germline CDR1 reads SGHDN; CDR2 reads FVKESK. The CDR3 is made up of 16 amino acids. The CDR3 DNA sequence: TGTGCCAGCAGCTCCCAGACAGGCTCTGTTAACTATGGCTACACCTTC. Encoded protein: CASSSQTGSVNYGYTF.

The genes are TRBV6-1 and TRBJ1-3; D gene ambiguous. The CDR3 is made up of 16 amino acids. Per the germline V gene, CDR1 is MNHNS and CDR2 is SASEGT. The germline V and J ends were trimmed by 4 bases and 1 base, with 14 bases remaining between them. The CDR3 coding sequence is TGTGCCAGCAGTGCCCGGCTGGGGTTTTCTGGAAACACCATATATTTT. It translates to CASSARLGFSGNTIYF.

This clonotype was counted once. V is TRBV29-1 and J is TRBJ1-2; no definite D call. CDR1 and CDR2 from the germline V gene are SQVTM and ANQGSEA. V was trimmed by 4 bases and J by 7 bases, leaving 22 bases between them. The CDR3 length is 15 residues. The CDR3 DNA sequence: TGCAGCGTTGTCGGGTCGGCCGGGGAGTTCCGTGGCTACACCTTC. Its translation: CSVVGSAGEFRGYTF.

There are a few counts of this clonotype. CDR3 sequence: CASSRAGTGYGGYTF. For the CDR3, the DNA is TGTGCCAGCAGCCGCGCCGGGACAGGGTATGGTGGCTACACCTTC. V is TRBV7-9 and J is TRBJ1-2; TRBD1 agrees at 9 bases. J lost 7 bases, V lost 5 bases, and 11 bases had no gene match. Germline CDR1 SEHNR, CDR2 FQNEAQ (reference sequence). This CDR3 has 15 amino acids. Combining the CDR3 with reference TRBV7-9 and TRBJ1-2 gives the whole variable domain DTGVSQNPRHKITKRGQNVTFRCDPISEHNRLYWYRQTLGQGPEFLTYFQNEAQLEKSRLLSDRFSAERPKGSFSTLEIQRTEQGDSAMYLCASSRAGTGYGGYTFGSGTRLTVV.

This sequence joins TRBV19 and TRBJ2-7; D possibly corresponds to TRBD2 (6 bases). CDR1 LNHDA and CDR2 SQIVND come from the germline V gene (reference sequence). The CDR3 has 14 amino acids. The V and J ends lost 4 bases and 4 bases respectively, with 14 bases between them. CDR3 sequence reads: CASSTRGSGYEQYF. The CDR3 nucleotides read TGTGCCAGTAGTACACGAGGGAGCGGGTACGAGCAGTACTTC.

The CDR3 sequence is CASSKLLETQYF. CDR3 nucleotide sequence: TGTGCCAGCAGTAAACTACTGGAGACCCAGTACTTC. The chain carries TRBV25-1 and TRBJ2-5; D is uncertain. The CDR3 length is 12 residues. CDR1 MGHDK and CDR2 SYGVNS come from the germline V gene. V was pared by 5 bases and J by 5 bases, with 9 bases between.

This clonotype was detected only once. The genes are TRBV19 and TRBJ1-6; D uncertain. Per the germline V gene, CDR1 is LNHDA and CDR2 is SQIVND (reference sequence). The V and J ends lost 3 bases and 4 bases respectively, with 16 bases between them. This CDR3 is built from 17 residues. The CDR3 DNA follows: TGTGCCAGTAGTATTCGCAGGTTGGGCTCATATAATTCACCCCTCCACTTT. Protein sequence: CASSIRRLGSYNSPLHF.

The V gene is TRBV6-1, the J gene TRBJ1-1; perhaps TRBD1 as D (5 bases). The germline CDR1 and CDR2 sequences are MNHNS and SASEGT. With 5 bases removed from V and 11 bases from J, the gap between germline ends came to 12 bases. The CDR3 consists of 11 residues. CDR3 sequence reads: CASSTTGEAFF. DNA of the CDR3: TGTGCCAGCAGTACTACGGGGGAGGCTTTCTTT.

The CDR3 reads CASTAGTLRGGYTF. The CDR3 coding sequence is TGTGCCAGTACCGCCGGGACCCTCAGGGGTGGCTACACCTTC. The V call is TRBV19, the J call TRBJ1-2; D may be TRBD1 (6 bases). The V and J ends lost 7 bases and 7 bases respectively, with 19 bases between them. The germline CDR1 and CDR2 sequences are LNHDA and SQIVND (reference sequence). The CDR3 runs to 14 residues.

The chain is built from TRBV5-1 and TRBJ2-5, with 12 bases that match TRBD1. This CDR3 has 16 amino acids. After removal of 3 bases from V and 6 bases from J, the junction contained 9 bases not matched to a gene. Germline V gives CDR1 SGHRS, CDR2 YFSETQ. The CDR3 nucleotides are TGCGCCAGCAGCTCCTCCGGGACAGGGGGCAGGAAGACCCAGTACTTC. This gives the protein CASSSSGTGGRKTQYF.

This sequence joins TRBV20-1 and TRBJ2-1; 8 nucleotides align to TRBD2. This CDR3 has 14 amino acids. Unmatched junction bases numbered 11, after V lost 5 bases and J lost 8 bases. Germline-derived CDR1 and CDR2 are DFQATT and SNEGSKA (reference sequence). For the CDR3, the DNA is TGCAGTGCTGGGACCTCGGGTAGCGGGGATGAGCAGTTCTTC. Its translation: CSAGTSGSGDEQFF.

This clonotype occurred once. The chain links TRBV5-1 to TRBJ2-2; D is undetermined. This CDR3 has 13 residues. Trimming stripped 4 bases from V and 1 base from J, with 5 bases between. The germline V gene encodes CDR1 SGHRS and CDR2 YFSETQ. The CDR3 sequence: CASSPENTGELFF. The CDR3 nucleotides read TGCGCCAGCAGCCCTGAGAACACCGGGGAGCTGTTTTTT.

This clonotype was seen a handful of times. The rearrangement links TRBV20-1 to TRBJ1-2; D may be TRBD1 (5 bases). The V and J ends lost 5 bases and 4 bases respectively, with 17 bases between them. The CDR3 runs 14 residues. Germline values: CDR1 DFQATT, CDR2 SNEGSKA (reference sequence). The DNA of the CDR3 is TGCAGTGCTCCTCCGGGGGGGTTCAGCTATGGCTACACCTTC. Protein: CSAPPGGFSYGYTF.

The CDR3 DNA reads TGTGCCACCAGCATAGACATAGTCCGTCAGCCCCAGCATTTT. Its translation: CATSIDIVRQPQHF. The chain employs TRBV15 and TRBJ1-5; the D is unclear. CDR1 and CDR2 from the germline V gene are LNHNV and YYDKDF (reference sequence). The V end lost 4 bases, the J end lost 6 bases, and 13 bases lay between the germline ends. This CDR3 contains 14 residues.

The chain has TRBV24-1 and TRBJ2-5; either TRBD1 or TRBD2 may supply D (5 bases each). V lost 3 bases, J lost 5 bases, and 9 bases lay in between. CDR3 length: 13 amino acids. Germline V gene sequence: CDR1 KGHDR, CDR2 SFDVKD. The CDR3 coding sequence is TGTGCCACCAGTGATCCGGGGACCGAGACCCAGTACTTC. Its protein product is CATSDPGTETQYF.

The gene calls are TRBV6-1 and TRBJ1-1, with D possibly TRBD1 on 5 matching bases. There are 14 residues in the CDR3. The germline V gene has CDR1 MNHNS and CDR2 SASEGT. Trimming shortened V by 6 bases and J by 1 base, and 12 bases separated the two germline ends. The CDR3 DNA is TGTGCCAGCAGCAACGGGGCGGGGAACACTGAAGCTTTCTTT. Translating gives CASSNGAGNTEAFF.